This TCR beta chain derives from a study of cytomegalovirus exposure and HLA in healthy donors. Trimming pared 5 bases from V and 2 bases from J, leaving 8 bases between. This CDR3 comprises 13 residues. CDR1 SGHNT and CDR2 YENEEA come from the germline V gene. While the first cohort had over 650 subjects, the donors belonged to the separate validation cohort of about 120 subjects. Assay: immunoSEQ multiplex PCR; the TCRdb copy retains only in-frame clones and omits some. The sample carries roughly 62,000 clones, just under 95% recorded once. This TCR came from a man younger than 35 in good health and CMV-seronegative. Sequenced: PBMCs. The genes are TRBV11-3 and TRBJ2-3; D gene ambiguous. This CDR3 reads CASSNSFTDTQYF. The CDR3 region has the DNA TGTGCCAGCAGCAACTCCTTCACAGATACGCAGTATTTT.